This passage covers 5 T cell receptor beta chains from one sample sequenced in a study of T cells after yellow fever vaccination. MiXCR was run by TCRdb on the 5' RACE reads, yielding one entry per CDR3 protein. The sample includes some 100,000 distinct CDR3 sequences, more than 5.5% of them seen just once. The sample was CD4+ T cells sorted from PBMCs, taken roughly 45 days after the first yellow fever vaccination. These receptors came from a man aged 18 to 35 who received the YFV17D yellow fever vaccine.

There are many counts of this clonotype. V gene TRBV12-3 or TRBV12-4 combines with J gene TRBJ1-5; TRBD1 is a possible D gene (5 bases). CDR3 length: 13 residues. Trimming stripped 8 bases from V and 3 bases from J, with 11 bases between. CDR3 sequence reads: CASQGDTNQPQHF. The CDR3 coding sequence is TGTGCCAGCCAGGGAGATACCAATCAGCCCCAGCATTTT.

This clonotype has just a few counts. The chain uses TRBV29-1 and TRBJ2-5; 7 nucleotides agree with TRBD1. CDR1 is SQVTM, CDR2 ANQGSEA, per germline. After removal of 6 bases from V and 5 bases from J, the junction contained 3 bases not matched to a gene. CDR3 length: 11 residues. CDR3 DNA: TGCAGCGTCACGGACAGGGAGACCCAGTACTTC. Translating gives CSVTDRETQYF.

As regards this clonotype: A read error may be the cause here, since a much bigger clone is one base away. This chain joins TRBV28 and TRBJ1-5, with D unclear. Per germline, CDR1 MDHEN and CDR2 SYDVKM. The CDR3 length is 13 residues. CDR3 nucleotides: TGTGCCAGCAGTTTCTCCATTCATCAGACCCAGCATTTT. Its translation is CASSFSIHQTQHF.

The J gene is TRBJ1-5, the V gene TRBV19; D is unclear. The germline V gene encodes CDR1 LNHDA and CDR2 SQIVND (reference sequence). The CDR3 loop spans 14 amino acids. The V and J ends lost 8 bases and 7 bases respectively, with 18 bases between them. This chain's CDR3 is CASSSAGQPQPQHF. The CDR3 nucleotides read TGTGCCAGTTCAAGCGCCGGCCAGCCCCAGCCCCAGCATTTT.

The chain joins TRBV5-1 to TRBJ1-1; 9 bases map to TRBD1. This CDR3 region has 18 residues. CDR1 is SGHRS, CDR2 YFSETQ, per germline. V was pared by 1 base and J by 1 base, with 11 bases of the junction left unmatched. The CDR3 coding sequence is TGCGCCAGCAGCTTGTTAGGGACAGGGTGGCTGGAGAACACTGAAGCTTTCTTT. The encoded protein is CASSLLGTGWLENTEAFF.